The rows below give T cell receptor beta chains drawn from one sample of a study of T-cell reconstitution after alpha-beta-depleted transplantation in children. TCRdb called the PCR reads again in MiXCR, with one record for every CDR3 protein. The sample lists some 340,000 distinct CDR3 sequences, approximately 10% occurring once. The specimen comprised PBMCs from the stem cell graft donor, sampled from the stem cell graft. Receptor source: a human donor who donated a stem cell graft to a child with acute lymphoblastic leukemia. Each CDR3 is given with its conserved first and last residue. Each record gives: clone size, V gene, D gene, J gene, CDR3 protein, CDR3 DNA. A D gene is named only where the DNA matches it firmly. Clone size is shown for a subset of rows, as once, few, many or a class of expanded clone.

abundance: NA
v_gene: TRBV7-9
d_gene: TRBD1
j_gene: TRBJ2-7
CDR3aa: CASTARTGKDEQYF
CDR3nt: TGTGCCAGCACCGCGCGGACAGGGAAAGACGAGCAGTACTTC

abundance: NA
v_gene: TRBV29-1
d_gene: TRBD2
j_gene: TRBJ2-3
CDR3aa: CSVDGREDRFTDTQYF
CDR3nt: TGCAGCGTTGACGGGAGGGAAGATAGGTTCACAGATACGCAGTATTTT

abundance: many
v_gene: TRBV28
d_gene: NA
j_gene: TRBJ2-5
CDR3aa: CASSPARLLETQYF
CDR3nt: TGTGCCAGCAGCCCCGCAAGACTCTTAGAGACCCAGTACTTC

abundance: few
v_gene: TRBV5-1
d_gene: NA
j_gene: TRBJ2-7
CDR3aa: CASSPGLQAPYEQYF
CDR3nt: TGCGCCAGCAGCCCGGGACTCCAAGCCCCCTACGAGCAGTACTTC

abundance: few
v_gene: TRBV7-9
d_gene: TRBD1
j_gene: TRBJ1-3
CDR3aa: CASSRETGGPGNTIYF
CDR3nt: TGTGCCAGCAGCCGGGAGACAGGGGGTCCTGGAAACACCATATATTTT

abundance: few
v_gene: TRBV27
d_gene: TRBD1
j_gene: TRBJ2-1
CDR3aa: CASSPRAGGAGGSYNEQFF
CDR3nt: TGTGCCAGCAGTCCAAGGGCAGGGGGCGCAGGAGGCTCCTACAATGAGCAGTTCTTC

abundance: NA
v_gene: TRBV5-1
d_gene: NA
j_gene: TRBJ2-3
CDR3aa: CASSGDRFTDTQYF
CDR3nt: TGCGCCAGCAGCGGGGACCGATTCACAGATACGCAGTATTTT

abundance: NA
v_gene: TRBV7-2
d_gene: TRBD1
j_gene: TRBJ1-4
CDR3aa: CASSARQGREKLFF
CDR3nt: TGTGCCAGCAGCGCCCGACAGGGGAGGGAAAAACTGTTTTTT

abundance: medium-sized
v_gene: TRBV12-3/TRBV12-4
d_gene: TRBD2
j_gene: TRBJ2-1
CDR3aa: CASSGGGRPKSRNEQFF
CDR3nt: TGTGCCAGCAGTGGCGGGGGAAGACCGAAGTCCCGCAATGAGCAGTTCTTC

abundance: NA
v_gene: TRBV6-5
d_gene: NA
j_gene: TRBJ1-2
CDR3aa: CASSYRTGREHPSGDGYTF
CDR3nt: TGTGCCAGCAGTTACAGGACGGGCAGGGAACACCCCTCAGGCGATGGCTACACCTTC

abundance: many
v_gene: TRBV7-2
d_gene: NA
j_gene: TRBJ2-2
CDR3aa: CASVWGPNTGELFF
CDR3nt: TGTGCCAGCGTCTGGGGGCCCAACACCGGGGAGCTGTTTTTT

abundance: many
v_gene: TRBV27
d_gene: TRBD2
j_gene: TRBJ2-1
CDR3aa: CASKPRTSGYNEQFF
CDR3nt: TGTGCCAGCAAGCCGCGGACTAGCGGTTACAATGAGCAGTTCTTC

abundance: many
v_gene: TRBV7-6
d_gene: NA
j_gene: TRBJ2-7
CDR3aa: CASSPVGPYEQYF
CDR3nt: TGTGCCAGCAGCCCCGTAGGCCCTTACGAGCAGTACTTC

abundance: many
v_gene: TRBV12-3/TRBV12-4
d_gene: TRBD2
j_gene: TRBJ2-7
CDR3aa: CASSAGGEQYF
CDR3nt: TGTGCCAGCAGTGCGGGGGGCGAGCAGTACTTC

abundance: NA
v_gene: TRBV6-1
d_gene: NA
j_gene: TRBJ1-1
CDR3aa: CASRPIFMNTEAFF
CDR3nt: TGTGCCAGCAGACCCATCTTCATGAACACTGAAGCTTTCTTT

abundance: few
v_gene: TRBV5-5
d_gene: NA
j_gene: TRBJ1-5
CDR3aa: CASSSRSNQPQHF
CDR3nt: TGTGCCAGCAGCTCACGGAGCAATCAGCCCCAGCATTTT

abundance: NA
v_gene: TRBV3-1
d_gene: NA
j_gene: TRBJ1-6
CDR3aa: CASSESRDSPLHF
CDR3nt: TGTGCCAGCAGCGAATCCAGGGATTCACCCCTCCACTTT

abundance: few
v_gene: TRBV20-1
d_gene: NA
j_gene: TRBJ1-2
CDR3aa: CSARDVAADRNYGYTF
CDR3nt: TGCAGTGCTAGAGATGTCGCTGCGGATCGTAACTATGGCTACACCTTC

abundance: many
v_gene: TRBV15
d_gene: NA
j_gene: TRBJ2-1
CDR3aa: CATSRDYRVGNEQFF
CDR3nt: TGTGCCACCAGCAGAGATTACAGGGTAGGCAATGAGCAGTTCTTC

abundance: many
v_gene: TRBV10-1
d_gene: TRBD2
j_gene: TRBJ2-3
CDR3aa: CASSDTRRGLASSTDTQYF
CDR3nt: TGCGCCAGCAGTGATACTAGAAGGGGACTAGCGTCGAGCACAGATACGCAGTATTTT

abundance: NA
v_gene: TRBV5-1
d_gene: NA
j_gene: TRBJ1-1
CDR3aa: CASSPNKRGTEAFF
CDR3nt: TGCGCCAGCAGCCCCAACAAACGGGGGACTGAAGCTTTCTTT

abundance: few
v_gene: TRBV5-1
d_gene: TRBD2
j_gene: TRBJ2-3
CDR3aa: CASSLASGSGLADTQYF
CDR3nt: TGCGCCAGCAGCTTAGCTAGCGGGAGCGGTCTTGCAGATACGCAGTATTTT

abundance: NA
v_gene: TRBV3-1
d_gene: NA
j_gene: TRBJ1-5
CDR3aa: CASGQDAGGYSNQPQHF
CDR3nt: TGTGCCAGCGGCCAAGATGCGGGGGGCTATAGCAATCAGCCCCAGCATTTT

abundance: NA
v_gene: TRBV10-3
d_gene: NA
j_gene: TRBJ1-1
CDR3aa: CAISECYTEAFF
CDR3nt: TGTGCCATCAGTGAGTGTTACACTGAAGCTTTCTTT

abundance: NA
v_gene: TRBV30
d_gene: NA
j_gene: TRBJ2-7
CDR3aa: CAWRRRSSYEQYF
CDR3nt: TGTGCCTGGAGGCGCCGAAGCTCCTACGAGCAGTACTTC

abundance: NA
v_gene: TRBV5-5
d_gene: NA
j_gene: TRBJ2-3
CDR3aa: CASSFPPGHSTDTQYF
CDR3nt: TGTGCCAGCAGCTTTCCACCAGGACACAGCACAGATACGCAGTATTTT

abundance: many
v_gene: TRBV9
d_gene: NA
j_gene: TRBJ2-1
CDR3aa: CASSRLRDEQFF
CDR3nt: TGTGCCAGCAGCCGACTCCGGGATGAGCAGTTCTTC

abundance: few
v_gene: TRBV29-1
d_gene: TRBD2
j_gene: TRBJ2-1
CDR3aa: CSVHPAGSGKSSYNEQFF
CDR3nt: TGCAGCGTTCACCCGGCGGGTAGCGGGAAGAGCTCCTACAATGAGCAGTTCTTC

abundance: few
v_gene: TRBV7-2
d_gene: TRBD1
j_gene: TRBJ2-2
CDR3aa: CASSLETGVNTGELFF
CDR3nt: TGTGCCAGCAGCTTAGAGACAGGGGTAAACACCGGGGAGCTGTTTTTT

abundance: NA
v_gene: TRBV11-1
d_gene: TRBD2
j_gene: TRBJ2-1
CDR3aa: CASSQERGKQFF
CDR3nt: TGTGCCAGCAGCCAAGAGCGGGGAAAGCAGTTCTTC

abundance: few
v_gene: TRBV7-9
d_gene: TRBD2
j_gene: TRBJ2-7
CDR3aa: CASSWGLAGADEQYF
CDR3nt: TGTGCCAGCAGCTGGGGACTAGCGGGAGCGGACGAGCAGTACTTC

abundance: NA
v_gene: TRBV7-9
d_gene: NA
j_gene: TRBJ2-1
CDR3aa: CASSLDGGRVHEQFF
CDR3nt: TGTGCCAGCAGCTTAGATGGGGGCAGGGTTCATGAGCAGTTCTTC

abundance: many
v_gene: TRBV7-2
d_gene: TRBD1
j_gene: TRBJ1-2
CDR3aa: CASGQGTGAIGYGYTF
CDR3nt: TGTGCCAGCGGACAGGGGACAGGGGCAATCGGCTATGGCTACACCTTC

abundance: NA
v_gene: TRBV20-1
d_gene: NA
j_gene: TRBJ2-7
CDR3aa: CSARGGLEIYEQYF
CDR3nt: TGCAGTGCTAGAGGTGGCCTAGAAATCTACGAGCAGTACTTC

abundance: NA
v_gene: TRBV5-1
d_gene: NA
j_gene: TRBJ2-7
CDR3aa: CASSGGDRSYEQYF
CDR3nt: TGCGCCAGCAGCGGGGGGGACAGGAGCTACGAGCAGTACTTC

abundance: many
v_gene: TRBV9
d_gene: NA
j_gene: TRBJ2-1
CDR3aa: CASSAWGTDPFF
CDR3nt: TGTGCCAGCAGCGCTTGGGGGACCGATCCGTTCTTC

abundance: few
v_gene: TRBV6-1
d_gene: NA
j_gene: TRBJ1-4
CDR3aa: CASRAALRWGTNEKLFF
CDR3nt: TGTGCCAGCAGGGCGGCACTCCGATGGGGGACTAATGAAAAACTGTTTTTT

abundance: NA
v_gene: TRBV20-1
d_gene: TRBD2
j_gene: TRBJ2-1
CDR3aa: CSARDISHGGEMYNEQFF
CDR3nt: TGCAGTGCTAGAGATATTTCCCACGGGGGGGAAATGTACAATGAGCAGTTCTTC

abundance: few
v_gene: TRBV20-1
d_gene: TRBD2
j_gene: TRBJ2-3
CDR3aa: CSARDFEREKGDHVTQYF
CDR3nt: TGCAGTGCTAGAGATTTCGAGCGGGAGAAAGGGGACCATGTTACGCAGTATTTT

abundance: many
v_gene: TRBV4-3
d_gene: NA
j_gene: TRBJ2-3
CDR3aa: CASSQDQGGRAGPDTQYF
CDR3nt: TGCGCCAGCAGCCAAGATCAAGGGGGGAGGGCCGGGCCAGATACGCAGTATTTT

abundance: NA
v_gene: TRBV20-1
d_gene: NA
j_gene: TRBJ2-1
CDR3aa: CSAPRGHNEQFF
CDR3nt: TGCAGTGCCCCGCGGGGCCACAATGAGCAGTTCTTC

abundance: few
v_gene: TRBV7-2
d_gene: NA
j_gene: TRBJ2-3
CDR3aa: CASRQGYGDTQYF
CDR3nt: TGTGCCAGCAGACAAGGGTACGGGGATACGCAGTATTTT